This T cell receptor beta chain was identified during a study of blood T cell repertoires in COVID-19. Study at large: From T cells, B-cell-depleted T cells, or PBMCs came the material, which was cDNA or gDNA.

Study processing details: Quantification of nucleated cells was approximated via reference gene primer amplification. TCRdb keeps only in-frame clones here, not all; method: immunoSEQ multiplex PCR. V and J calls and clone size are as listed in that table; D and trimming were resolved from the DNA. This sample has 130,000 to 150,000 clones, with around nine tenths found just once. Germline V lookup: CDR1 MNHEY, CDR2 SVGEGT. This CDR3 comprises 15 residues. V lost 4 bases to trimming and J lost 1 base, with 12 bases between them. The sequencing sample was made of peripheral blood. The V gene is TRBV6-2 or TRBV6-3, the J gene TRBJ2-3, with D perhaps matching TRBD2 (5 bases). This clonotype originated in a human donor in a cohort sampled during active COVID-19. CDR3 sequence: CASSLTGYGTDTQYF. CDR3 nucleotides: TGTGCCAGCAGTTTGACGGGGTATGGCACAGATACGCAGTATTTT.